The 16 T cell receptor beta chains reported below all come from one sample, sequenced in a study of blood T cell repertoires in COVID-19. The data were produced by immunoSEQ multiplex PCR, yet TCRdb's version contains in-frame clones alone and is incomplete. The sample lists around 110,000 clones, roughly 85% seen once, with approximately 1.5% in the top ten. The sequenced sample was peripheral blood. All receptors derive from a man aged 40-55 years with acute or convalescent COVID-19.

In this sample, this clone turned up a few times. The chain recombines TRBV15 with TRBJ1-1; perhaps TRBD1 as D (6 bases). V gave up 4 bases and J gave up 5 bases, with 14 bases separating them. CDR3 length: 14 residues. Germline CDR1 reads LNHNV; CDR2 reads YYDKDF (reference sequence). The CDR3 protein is CATSKPQGLTEAFF. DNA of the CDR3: TGTGCCACCAGCAAACCTCAGGGGTTGACTGAAGCTTTCTTT.

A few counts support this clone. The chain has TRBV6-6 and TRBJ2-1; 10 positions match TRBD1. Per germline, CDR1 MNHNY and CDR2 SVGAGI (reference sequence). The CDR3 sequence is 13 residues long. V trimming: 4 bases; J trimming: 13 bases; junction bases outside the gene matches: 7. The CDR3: CASSFQQTGGQFF. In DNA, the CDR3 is TGTGCCAGCAGTTTCCAACAGACAGGGGGCCAGTTCTTC.

In nucleotides, the CDR3 is TGTGCCAGCATCTCGGGGGGGCTGAAAGCTTTCTTT. It encodes CASISGGLKAFF. V is TRBV27 and J is TRBJ1-1, with a possible D match to TRBD1 (6 bases). This CDR3 region has 12 residues. The germline CDR1 and CDR2 sequences are MNHEY and SMNVEV (reference sequence). V was clipped by 7 bases and J by 9 bases, with 15 bases between them.

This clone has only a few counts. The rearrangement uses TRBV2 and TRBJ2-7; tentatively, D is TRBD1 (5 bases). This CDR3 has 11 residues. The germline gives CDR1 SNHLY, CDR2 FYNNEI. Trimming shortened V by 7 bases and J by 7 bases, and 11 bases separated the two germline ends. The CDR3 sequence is CASILGREQYF. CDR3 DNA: TGTGCCAGCATCTTGGGGCGGGAGCAGTACTTC.

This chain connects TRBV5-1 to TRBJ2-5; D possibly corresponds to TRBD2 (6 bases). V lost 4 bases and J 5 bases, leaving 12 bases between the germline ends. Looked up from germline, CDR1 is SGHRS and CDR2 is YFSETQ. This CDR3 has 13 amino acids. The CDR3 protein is CASSPLAGETQYF. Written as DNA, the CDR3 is TGCGCCAGCAGCCCTTTGGCGGGGGAGACCCAGTACTTC.

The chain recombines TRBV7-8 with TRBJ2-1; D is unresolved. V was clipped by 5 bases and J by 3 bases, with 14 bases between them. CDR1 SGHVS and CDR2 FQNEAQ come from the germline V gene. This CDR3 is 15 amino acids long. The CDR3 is CASSTSPGFYNEQFF. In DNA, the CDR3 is TGTGCCAGCAGCACCTCCCCCGGGTTCTACAATGAGCAGTTCTTC.

The CDR3 spells CASSQDLGAGGNTGELFF. The CDR3 nucleotides read TGCGCCAGCAGCCAAGATCTTGGGGCAGGGGGAAACACCGGGGAGCTGTTTTTT. The V and J genes are TRBV4-3 and TRBJ2-2, with 7 bases fitting TRBD1. Per the germline V gene, CDR1 is LGHNA and CDR2 is YSLEER. The J segment lost 2 bases and the V segment lost 0 bases, leaving 9 bases of the junction unmatched. This CDR3 spans 18 amino acids.

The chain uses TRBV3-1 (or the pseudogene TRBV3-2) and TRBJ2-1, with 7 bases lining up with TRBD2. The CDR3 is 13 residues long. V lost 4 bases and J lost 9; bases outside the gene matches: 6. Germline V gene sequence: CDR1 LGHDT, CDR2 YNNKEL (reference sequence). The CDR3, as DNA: TGTGCCAGCAGCCTCGGGACTATGGGTGAGCAGTTCTTC. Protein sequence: CASSLGTMGEQFF.

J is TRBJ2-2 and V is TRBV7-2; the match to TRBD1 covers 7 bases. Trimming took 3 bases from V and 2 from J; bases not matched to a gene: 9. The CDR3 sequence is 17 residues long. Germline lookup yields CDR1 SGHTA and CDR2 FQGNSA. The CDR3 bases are TGTGCCAGCAGCTTTATTTCCGGGACAGTCAACACCGGGGAGCTGTTTTTT. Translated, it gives CASSFISGTVNTGELFF.

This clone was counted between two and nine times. CDR3 nucleotide sequence: TGCGCCAGCAGTCCAGGGACTAGCGGGGGGGCGTACGAGCAGTACTTC. Protein sequence: CASSPGTSGGAYEQYF. The chain recombines TRBV5-1 with TRBJ2-7; 16 nucleotides line up with TRBD2. The CDR3 is 16 amino acids. Germline CDR1 is SGHRS and CDR2 is YFSETQ. V shed 5 bases, J shed 4 bases, and the junction held 6 bases outside the gene matches.

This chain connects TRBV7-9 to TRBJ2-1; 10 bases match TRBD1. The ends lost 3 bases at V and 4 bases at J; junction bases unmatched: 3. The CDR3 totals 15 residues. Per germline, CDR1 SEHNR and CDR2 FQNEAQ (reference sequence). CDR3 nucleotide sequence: TGTGCCAGCAGCTTCACGGGACAGGGGTACAATGAGCAGTTCTTC. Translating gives CASSFTGQGYNEQFF.

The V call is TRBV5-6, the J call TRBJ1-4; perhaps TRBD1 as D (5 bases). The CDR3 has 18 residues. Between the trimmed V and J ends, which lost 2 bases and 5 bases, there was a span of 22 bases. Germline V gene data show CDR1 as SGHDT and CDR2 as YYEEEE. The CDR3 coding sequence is TGTGCCAGCAGCTTCCTGACGCGGGGCATCGGTGGGAATGAAAAACTGTTTTTT. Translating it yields CASSFLTRGIGGNEKLFF.

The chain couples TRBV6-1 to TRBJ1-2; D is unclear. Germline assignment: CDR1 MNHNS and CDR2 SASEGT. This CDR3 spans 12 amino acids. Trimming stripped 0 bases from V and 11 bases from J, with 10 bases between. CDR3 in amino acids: CASSEATATYTF. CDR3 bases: TGTGCCAGCAGTGAAGCCACCGCTACTTACACCTTC.

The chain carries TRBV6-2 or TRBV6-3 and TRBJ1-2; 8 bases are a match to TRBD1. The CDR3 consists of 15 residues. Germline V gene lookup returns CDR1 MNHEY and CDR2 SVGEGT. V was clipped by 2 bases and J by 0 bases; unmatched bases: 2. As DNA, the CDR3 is TGTGCCAGCAGTTACCAGGGGGCCGCTAACTATGGCTACACCTTC. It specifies CASSYQGAANYGYTF.

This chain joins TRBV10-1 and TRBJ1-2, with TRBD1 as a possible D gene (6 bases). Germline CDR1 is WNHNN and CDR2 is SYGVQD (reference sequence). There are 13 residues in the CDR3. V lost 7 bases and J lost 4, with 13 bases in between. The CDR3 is CASINRAGYGYTF. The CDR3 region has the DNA TGCGCCAGCATAAACAGGGCTGGCTATGGCTACACCTTC.

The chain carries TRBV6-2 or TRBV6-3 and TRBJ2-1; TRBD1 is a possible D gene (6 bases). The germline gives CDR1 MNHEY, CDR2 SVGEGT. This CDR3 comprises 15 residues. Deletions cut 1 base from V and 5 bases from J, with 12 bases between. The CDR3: CASSYWQGKNNEQFF. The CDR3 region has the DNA TGTGCCAGCAGTTACTGGCAGGGGAAGAACAATGAGCAGTTCTTC.